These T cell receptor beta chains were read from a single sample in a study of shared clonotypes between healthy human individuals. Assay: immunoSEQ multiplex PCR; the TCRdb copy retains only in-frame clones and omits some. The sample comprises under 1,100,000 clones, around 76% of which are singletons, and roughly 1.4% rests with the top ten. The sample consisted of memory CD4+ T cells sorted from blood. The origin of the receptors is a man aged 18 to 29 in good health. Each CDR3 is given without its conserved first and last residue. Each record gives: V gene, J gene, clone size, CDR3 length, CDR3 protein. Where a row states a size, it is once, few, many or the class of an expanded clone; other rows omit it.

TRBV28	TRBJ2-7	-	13	ASSLRGLAAYEQY
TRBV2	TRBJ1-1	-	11	ASSPPINTEAF
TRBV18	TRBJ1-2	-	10	ASSPTEYGYT
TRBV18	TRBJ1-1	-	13	ASSPQGDRDHEAF
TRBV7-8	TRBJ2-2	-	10	ASSLLGRELF
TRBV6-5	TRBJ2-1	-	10	ASRRADNEQF
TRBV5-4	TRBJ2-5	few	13	ASSLGGTWIETQY
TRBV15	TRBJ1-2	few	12	ATSSPGERNGYT
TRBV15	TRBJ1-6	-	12	ATSRAGQLNNLH
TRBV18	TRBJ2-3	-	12	ASSRQGRTDTQY
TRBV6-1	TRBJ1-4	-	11	ASTAGQREKLF
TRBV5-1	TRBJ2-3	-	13	ASRKQLEGPDTQY
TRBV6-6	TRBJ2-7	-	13	ASSSSGAQNYEQY
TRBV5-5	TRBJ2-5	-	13	ASSLSGLSEETQY
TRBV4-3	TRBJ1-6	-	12	ASSQDVADSPLH
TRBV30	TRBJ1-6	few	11	AWSSENNSPLH
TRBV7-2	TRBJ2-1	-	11	ASSLVFGTPVF
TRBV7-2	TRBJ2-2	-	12	ASRIDGSTGELF
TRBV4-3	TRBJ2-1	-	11	ASSPEGGNEQF
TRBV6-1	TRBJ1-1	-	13	ASSDTDRVNTEAF
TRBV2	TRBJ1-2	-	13	ASRLTEGISYGYT
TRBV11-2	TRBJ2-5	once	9	ASSLVETQY
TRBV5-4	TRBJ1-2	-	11	ASSWETGDGYT
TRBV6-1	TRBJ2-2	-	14	ASSDLGGWDTGELF
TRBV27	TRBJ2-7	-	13	ASSLRTGTGYEQY
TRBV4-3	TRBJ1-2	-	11	ASSQDGAGAFT
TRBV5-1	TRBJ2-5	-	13	ASSSGLAGGETQY
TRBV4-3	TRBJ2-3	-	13	ASSQQGQGTDTQY
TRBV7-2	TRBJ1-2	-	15	ASSPGAGRGANYGYT
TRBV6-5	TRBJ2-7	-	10	ATGDRESEQY
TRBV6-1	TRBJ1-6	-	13	ASSAGTGGGSPLH
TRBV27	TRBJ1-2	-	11	ASSSRPGAGYT
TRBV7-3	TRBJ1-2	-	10	ASSAGGYGYT
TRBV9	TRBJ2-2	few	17	ASSVVKGGHPANTGELF
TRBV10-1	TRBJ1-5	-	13	ASSELQGGNQPQH
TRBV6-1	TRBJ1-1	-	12	ASTMDRADTEAF
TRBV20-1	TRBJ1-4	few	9	SAQVREKLF
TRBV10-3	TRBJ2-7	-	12	AIRGQGFSYEQY
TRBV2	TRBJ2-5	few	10	ASNSVQETQY
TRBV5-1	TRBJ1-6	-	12	ASSPGFSGSPLH
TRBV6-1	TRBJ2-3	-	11	ASSAVSTDTQY
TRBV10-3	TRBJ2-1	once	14	AISGRGGTLEDEQF
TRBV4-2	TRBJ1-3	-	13	ASSQGTASGNTIY
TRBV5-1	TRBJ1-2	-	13	ASSSGQGGSYGYT
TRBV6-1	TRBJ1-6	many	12	ASSEGWGGSPLH
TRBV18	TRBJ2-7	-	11	ASSRDRGYEQY
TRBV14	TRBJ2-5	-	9	ASSQPKTQY
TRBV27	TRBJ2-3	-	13	ASRPQQGYPDTQY
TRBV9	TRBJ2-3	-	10	ASSLRADTQY
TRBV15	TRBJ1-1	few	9	ATSSWTEAF
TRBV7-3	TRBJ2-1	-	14	ASSLSAASSYNEQF
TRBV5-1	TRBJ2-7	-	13	ASSLGAGDWYEQY
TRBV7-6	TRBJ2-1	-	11	ASSLPAYNEQF
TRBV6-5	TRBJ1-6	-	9	ASSEGSPLH
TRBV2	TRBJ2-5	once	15	ASSRETGGFIWETQY
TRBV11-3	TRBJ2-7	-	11	ASSENRFDEQY
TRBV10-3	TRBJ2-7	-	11	AISPGQGDEQY
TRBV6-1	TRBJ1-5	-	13	ASRGQTNSNQPQH
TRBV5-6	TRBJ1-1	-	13	ASSRQASMNTEAF